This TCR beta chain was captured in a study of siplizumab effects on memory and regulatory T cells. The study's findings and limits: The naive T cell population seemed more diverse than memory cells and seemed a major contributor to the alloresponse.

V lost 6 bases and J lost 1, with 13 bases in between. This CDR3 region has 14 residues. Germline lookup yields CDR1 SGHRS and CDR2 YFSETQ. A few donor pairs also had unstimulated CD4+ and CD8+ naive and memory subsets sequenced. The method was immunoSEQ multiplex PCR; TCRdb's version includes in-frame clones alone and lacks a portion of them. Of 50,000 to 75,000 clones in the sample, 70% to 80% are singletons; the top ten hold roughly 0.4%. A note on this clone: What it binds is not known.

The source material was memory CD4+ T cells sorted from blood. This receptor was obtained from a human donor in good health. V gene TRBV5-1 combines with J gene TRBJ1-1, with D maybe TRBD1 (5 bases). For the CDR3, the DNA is TGCGCCAGCACCCAAGGGGATTCGAACACTGAAGCTTTCTTT. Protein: CASTQGDSNTEAFF.